Below are 11 T cell receptor beta chains sequenced from a single sample in a study of tumor-infiltrating lymphocytes in primary liver carcinoma (dated by TCRdb to about 2017). The sequencer was an Illumina HiSeq 2500. TCRbeta-specific cDNA was reverse-transcribed from approximately 460 ng total RNA using a constant-region primer and ProtoScript II reverse transcriptase. Construction of the TCRbeta libraries relied on three nested rounds of multiplex PCR, following a slightly modified ARM-PCR procedure. Each of the first two PCR rounds ran for about 10 cycles using multiplex TRBV1-TRBV30 forward primers together with a Cbeta reverse primer. TCRdb itself trimmed the public reads at Q25 with fastp, ran MiXCR and retained productive beta chains. Rows with a matching CDR3 protein are joined into one entry that keeps the most common DNA and genes. This sample lists some 110,000 distinct CDR3 sequences; about four fifths were detected once. Clones ranked in the top ten supply approximately 20% of the sample.

Without any cell sorting, total RNA and DNA were extracted together from around 20-30 mg of bulk tissue using the AllPrep DNA/RNA mini kit. The sequencing input was liver tumor tissue from sampling region 3. The cell subset or site label on this specimen signifies: tumor region T3, left-lateral pole. The receptors come from a man aged 40-50 years with primary liver carcinoma and hepatitis B virus infection.

On this clonotype itself: The junction does not match germline at one end; this may be a read error. The V gene is TRBV28, the J gene TRBJ2-1; 8 bases agree with TRBD1. The CDR3 covers 15 residues. The germline CDR1 and CDR2 sequences are MDHEN and SYDVKM. The CDR3 DNA reads as TGTGTCAGCACCCCCGGGGCAGGGGGCATTTTTGAGCAGTTCTTC. This gives the protein CVSTPGAGGIFEQFF.

The table lists this clonotype with a few counts. The junction and the germline gene differ at one end; a read error may be behind it. The rearrangement links TRBV28 to TRBJ2-3; possibly TRBD1 or TRBD2 for D (5 bases each). CDR1 and CDR2 from the germline V gene are MDHEN and SYDVKM. This CDR3 has 18 residues. The CDR3 is CASSLLGTSGSSIDTQYF. CDR3 DNA: TGTGCCAGCAGTTTATTAGGGACCAGTGGTTCTAGCATAGATACGCAGTATTTT.

This rearrangement joins TRBV12-3 or TRBV12-4 to TRBJ2-7, with D tentatively TRBD2 (5 bases). The CDR3 runs to 13 residues. Trimming pared 7 bases from V and 6 bases from J, leaving 16 bases between. The DNA of the CDR3 is TGTGCCAGCATTGTGAAGTGGGAGCCCGAGCAGTACTTC. Protein sequence: CASIVKWEPEQYF.

This clonotype was seen just once. This likely comes from a read error, as the CDR3 has no conserved phenylalanine or tryptophan at its end. The chain recombines TRBV5-1 with TRBJ2-5, with 7 bases lining up with TRBD2. The CDR3 loop spans 15 amino acids. Germline V lookup: CDR1 SGHRS, CDR2 YFSETQ. Here the CDR3 reads CGSSFDGEGRETQYL. The CDR3, as DNA: TGTGGCAGCAGCTTTGACGGGGAGGGCCGAGAGACCCAGTACCTC.

Comments on this clonotype: The DNA is omitted, as the CDR3 cannot be located on it reliably, and the CDR3 follows TCRdb's listing. This sequence joins TRBV4-3 and TRBJ2-3. Germline-derived CDR1 and CDR2 are LGHNA and YSLEER. The CDR3 is 16 residues long, ends included. The CDR3 here is CASSQDFASGTDTQYF.

This clonotype has only one observation. The chain combines TRBV14 with TRBJ2-1, with D perhaps TRBD2 (5 bases). This CDR3 region has 16 residues. Germline V CDR1 and CDR2: SGHDN, FVKESK. Trimming shortened V by 6 bases and J by 9 bases, and 24 bases separated the two germline ends. The CDR3 sequence is CASSAVTGWVSSEQFF. In DNA, the CDR3 is TGTGCCAGCAGTGCCGTAACGGGATGGGTAAGCAGTGAGCAGTTCTTC.

Concerning this clonotype itself: An end of the junction does not agree with germline; a read error may underlie this. The chain is built from TRBV11-2 and TRBJ2-6; the D gene could be TRBD1 or TRBD2 (5 bases each). This CDR3 spans 15 amino acids. Germline V gene lookup returns CDR1 SGHAT and CDR2 FQNNGV. CDR3 in amino acids: CTSSIDGAGANLLTF. CDR3 DNA sequence: TGTACCAGCAGCATTGACGGGGCTGGGGCCAACCTCCTGACTTTC.

A remark on this clonotype: One junction end does not reproduce the germline sequence, and a read error may be involved. The gene calls are TRBV12-3 or TRBV12-4 and TRBJ1-1; maybe TRBD1 (6 bases). The CDR3 spans 14 residues. This chain's CDR3 is CASSWADRNTEASF. CDR3 sequence (DNA): TGTGCCAGCAGTTGGGCAGACAGGAACACTGAAGCTTCATTT.

In this sample, this clonotype turned up a few times. This likely comes from a read error, as the CDR3 has no conserved phenylalanine or tryptophan at its end. J is TRBJ1-5 and V is TRBV29-1; 7 bases map to TRBD1. Germline assignment: CDR1 SQVTM and CDR2 ANQGSEA. The CDR3 consists of 14 residues. CDR3 bases: TGTAGCGTAGCGACAGGGAGTAAAAGTCAGCCCCAGCATTCT. Its protein product is CSVATGSKSQPQHS.

This clonotype was found many times. V usage is TRBV28 and J usage is TRBJ2-2, with D unclear. Trimming took 3 bases from V and 4 from J, leaving 6 bases between them. CDR3 length: 13 residues. The germline V gene has CDR1 MDHEN and CDR2 SYDVKM. The CDR3 is CASSLSPTGELFF. CDR3 nucleotide sequence: TGTGCCAGCAGTTTGTCACCCACCGGGGAGCTGTTTTTT.

This clonotype has more than one count but fewer than ten. This may be a read error: a much more frequent sequence differs by one nucleotide. The chain carries TRBV5-1 and TRBJ2-1; TRBD2 agrees at 11 bases. CDR1 and CDR2 from the germline V gene are SGHRS and YFSETQ. The CDR3 is 16 amino acids. The CDR3: CANSSSLAGGGNEQFF. Written as DNA, the CDR3 is TGCGCCAACAGCTCCTCGCTAGCGGGAGGAGGCAATGAGCAGTTCTTC.